The clone carrying this T cell receptor (beta chain) was detected only once. This entry belongs to a study of control samples from healthy donors and cancer patients. CDR1 MNHEY and CDR2 SVGEGT come from the germline V gene. Trimming pared 0 bases from V and 4 bases from J, leaving 9 bases between. The CDR3 length is 14 residues. Clones were sequenced by immunoSEQ multiplex PCR, and TCRdb holds only the in-frame ones, with some missing. Here the sample spans 150,000 to 170,000 clones, 85% to 95% being singletons. The TCR was taken from a man aged 35 to 55 in good health. Sequencing was done on a sample of blood. The chain has TRBV6-2 or TRBV6-3 and TRBJ1-2, with D unresolved. CDR3 in amino acids: CASSYSQRLYGYTF. CDR3 nucleotides: TGTGCCAGCAGTTACTCCCAGCGACTCTATGGCTACACCTTC.